Listed below are T cell receptor beta chains from one sample, sequenced in a study of T cell responses to AZD1222 COVID-19 vaccine. Profiling relied on immunoSEQ multiplex PCR, and the TCRdb table lists in-frame clones only, not all of them. Of approximately 73,000 clones in the sample, roughly 84% are singletons; the top ten hold 9.8%. The source material was peripheral blood, sampled on day 0 of AZD1222 vaccination. All receptors come from an adult in good health. CDR3s include the opening cysteine and the closing phenylalanine or tryptophan. D genes are given only for firm matches. Rows may omit the clone size; those that give it use once, few, many or a size class.

clone size: .
V gene: TRBV6-5
J gene: TRBJ1-2
D gene: .
CDR3 protein: CASRAGSNNYGYTF
CDR3 DNA: TGTGCCAGCAGAGCAGGGTCCAACAACTATGGCTACACCTTC

clone size: .
V gene: TRBV14
J gene: TRBJ1-2
D gene: TRBD1
CDR3 protein: CASSYVGDSYGYTF
CDR3 DNA: TGTGCCAGCAGCTACGTCGGGGACAGCTATGGCTACACCTTC

clone size: .
V gene: TRBV20-1
J gene: TRBJ1-1
D gene: .
CDR3 protein: CSATHREAFF
CDR3 DNA: TGCAGTGCTACCCACAGGGAAGCTTTCTTT

clone size: few
V gene: TRBV6-5
J gene: TRBJ1-2
D gene: TRBD1
CDR3 protein: CAILYRTGGYGYTF
CDR3 DNA: TGTGCCATCCTTTACCGGACAGGGGGCTATGGCTACACCTTC

clone size: .
V gene: TRBV7-9
J gene: TRBJ1-6
D gene: .
CDR3 protein: CASSPRTGNSPLHF
CDR3 DNA: TGTGCCAGCAGCCCCCGGACGGGTAATTCACCCCTCCACTTT

clone size: few
V gene: TRBV11-3
J gene: TRBJ2-3
D gene: .
CDR3 protein: CASSFIARRLTSTDTQYF
CDR3 DNA: TGTGCCAGCAGCTTTATCGCTCGTCGGCTCACTAGCACAGATACGCAGTATTTT

clone size: .
V gene: TRBV6-5
J gene: TRBJ2-5
D gene: .
CDR3 protein: CASARESGETQYF
CDR3 DNA: TGTGCCAGCGCCAGGGAGTCGGGAGAGACCCAGTACTTC

clone size: .
V gene: TRBV5-1
J gene: TRBJ2-5
D gene: .
CDR3 protein: CASSPDWEETQYF
CDR3 DNA: TGCGCCAGCAGCCCCGACTGGGAAGAGACCCAGTACTTC

clone size: .
V gene: TRBV4-2
J gene: TRBJ2-1
D gene: .
CDR3 protein: CASSPRGPGSYNEQFF
CDR3 DNA: TGTGCCAGCAGCCCCAGAGGGCCAGGCTCCTACAATGAGCAGTTCTTC

clone size: .
V gene: TRBV6-6
J gene: TRBJ2-3
D gene: TRBD2
CDR3 protein: CASSSSGGVGTDTQYF
CDR3 DNA: TGTGCCAGCAGTAGTTCGGGAGGAGTAGGGACAGATACGCAGTATTTT

clone size: few
V gene: TRBV2
J gene: TRBJ1-4
D gene: .
CDR3 protein: CASSWGAGGEKLFF
CDR3 DNA: TGTGCCAGCAGTTGGGGCGCGGGGGGGGAAAAACTGTTTTTT

clone size: .
V gene: TRBV7-9
J gene: TRBJ2-5
D gene: .
CDR3 protein: CASSLFQETQYF
CDR3 DNA: TGTGCCAGCAGCTTATTCCAAGAGACCCAGTACTTC

clone size: .
V gene: TRBV19
J gene: TRBJ2-1
D gene: .
CDR3 protein: CASSIPGGAREQFF
CDR3 DNA: TGTGCCAGTAGTATTCCGGGCGGGGCTCGAGAGCAGTTCTTC

clone size: .
V gene: TRBV28
J gene: TRBJ1-4
D gene: .
CDR3 protein: CASSLRGTLTSGANEKLFF
CDR3 DNA: TGTGCCAGCAGTTTACGGGGAACATTGACTAGTGGCGCTAATGAAAAACTGTTTTTT

clone size: once
V gene: TRBV6-2/TRBV6-3
J gene: TRBJ2-1
D gene: .
CDR3 protein: CASSSIDPTPYNEQFF
CDR3 DNA: TGTGCCAGCAGTTCTATCGACCCGACTCCCTACAATGAGCAGTTCTTC

clone size: .
V gene: TRBV9
J gene: TRBJ1-2
D gene: .
CDR3 protein: CASSATPDAPYGYTF
CDR3 DNA: TGTGCCAGCAGTGCTACGCCGGACGCCCCCTATGGCTACACCTTC

clone size: few
V gene: TRBV18
J gene: TRBJ1-1
D gene: .
CDR3 protein: CASSPGPAMNTEAFF
CDR3 DNA: TGTGCCAGCTCACCAGGGCCAGCGATGAACACTGAAGCTTTCTTT

clone size: .
V gene: TRBV20-1
J gene: TRBJ2-4
D gene: .
CDR3 protein: CSAAENIQYF
CDR3 DNA: TGCAGTGCTGCGGAAAACATTCAGTACTTC

clone size: .
V gene: TRBV30
J gene: TRBJ1-2
D gene: TRBD1
CDR3 protein: CAWSTGGHGYTF
CDR3 DNA: TGTGCCTGGAGTACAGGGGGCCATGGCTACACCTTC

clone size: .
V gene: TRBV7-6
J gene: TRBJ2-5
D gene: TRBD2
CDR3 protein: CASRGLAGRGRDQYF
CDR3 DNA: TGTGCCAGCAGAGGTCTAGCCGGGAGGGGTAGAGACCAGTACTTC

clone size: .
V gene: TRBV27
J gene: TRBJ2-1
D gene: .
CDR3 protein: CASRPMGSGAYNEQFF
CDR3 DNA: TGTGCCAGCAGACCTATGGGCTCGGGAGCCTACAATGAGCAGTTCTTC

clone size: .
V gene: TRBV28
J gene: TRBJ2-4
D gene: .
CDR3 protein: CASRLGSSNIQYF
CDR3 DNA: TGTGCCAGCAGACTCGGGAGTTCAAACATTCAGTACTTC

clone size: .
V gene: TRBV9
J gene: TRBJ1-5
D gene: .
CDR3 protein: CASSVEGVVNQPQHF
CDR3 DNA: TGTGCCAGCAGCGTAGAAGGGGTAGTCAATCAGCCCCAGCATTTT

clone size: few
V gene: TRBV30
J gene: TRBJ1-5
D gene: .
CDR3 protein: CAWSGPGGGGRNQPQHF
CDR3 DNA: TGTGCCTGGAGCGGACCCGGCGGGGGGGGAAGAAATCAGCCCCAGCATTTT

clone size: .
V gene: TRBV7-2
J gene: TRBJ1-3
D gene: .
CDR3 protein: CASSLGDPGSGNTIYF
CDR3 DNA: TGTGCCAGCAGCTTAGGGGACCCTGGCTCTGGAAACACCATATATTTT

clone size: .
V gene: TRBV18
J gene: TRBJ1-1
D gene: .
CDR3 protein: CASSPQTDRTEAFF
CDR3 DNA: TGTGCCAGCTCACCACAAACGGATCGCACTGAAGCTTTCTTT

clone size: .
V gene: TRBV27
J gene: TRBJ2-1
D gene: .
CDR3 protein: CASSSALPGGSLAQFF
CDR3 DNA: TGTGCCAGCAGTTCAGCTTTACCGGGGGGCTCCCTAGCGCAGTTCTTC

clone size: .
V gene: TRBV6-5
J gene: TRBJ2-1
D gene: .
CDR3 protein: CATGGATYNEQFF
CDR3 DNA: TGTGCCACCGGAGGGGCGACCTACAATGAGCAGTTCTTC

clone size: .
V gene: TRBV3-1/TRBV3-2
J gene: TRBJ2-7
D gene: TRBD2
CDR3 protein: CASSQGGGYEQYF
CDR3 DNA: TGTGCCAGCAGCCAAGGGGGGGGCTACGAGCAGTACTTC

clone size: few
V gene: TRBV5-1
J gene: TRBJ1-2
D gene: TRBD1
CDR3 protein: CASSSGQGGYGYTF
CDR3 DNA: TGCGCCAGCAGCTCAGGACAGGGAGGGTATGGCTACACCTTC

clone size: .
V gene: TRBV7-9
J gene: TRBJ1-5
D gene: .
CDR3 protein: CASSSLGDHNQPQHF
CDR3 DNA: TGTGCCAGCAGCTCCCTCGGGGACCACAATCAGCCCCAGCATTTT

clone size: .
V gene: TRBV12-5
J gene: TRBJ2-5
D gene: .
CDR3 protein: CASAVEETQYF
CDR3 DNA: TGTGCTAGTGCAGTCGAGGAGACCCAGTACTTC

clone size: .
V gene: TRBV24-1
J gene: TRBJ1-6
D gene: .
CDR3 protein: CATSDRLNNSPLHF
CDR3 DNA: TGTGCCACCAGTGACAGGTTGAATAATTCACCCCTCCACTTT

clone size: .
V gene: TRBV2
J gene: TRBJ1-1
D gene: .
CDR3 protein: CASSSLGRIEAFF
CDR3 DNA: TGTGCCAGCAGTTCTTTGGGGCGGATTGAAGCTTTCTTT

clone size: .
V gene: TRBV5-6
J gene: TRBJ1-2
D gene: .
CDR3 protein: CASSSRQGRIYGYTF
CDR3 DNA: TGTGCCAGCAGCTCCCGACAAGGGCGTATTTATGGCTACACCTTC

clone size: .
V gene: TRBV3-1/TRBV3-2
J gene: TRBJ1-5
D gene: TRBD1
CDR3 protein: CASSPKGGQGARGVVESNQPQHF
CDR3 DNA: TGTGCCAGCAGCCCCAAAGGGGGACAGGGGGCGAGGGGTGTGGTAGAGAGCAATCAGCCCCAGCATTTT

clone size: .
V gene: TRBV28
J gene: TRBJ1-4
D gene: TRBD1
CDR3 protein: CASSAYIGQGEKLFF
CDR3 DNA: TGTGCCAGCAGTGCCTATATCGGACAGGGTGAAAAACTGTTTTTT

clone size: .
V gene: TRBV30
J gene: TRBJ2-1
D gene: TRBD2
CDR3 protein: CAWGGKVAGYNEQFF
CDR3 DNA: TGTGCCTGGGGGGGTAAGGTAGCGGGCTACAATGAGCAGTTCTTC

clone size: once
V gene: TRBV5-1
J gene: TRBJ1-3
D gene: .
CDR3 protein: CASSLRAGGDTIYF
CDR3 DNA: TGCGCCAGCAGCTTGAGGGCCGGGGGGGACACCATATATTTT

clone size: few
V gene: TRBV5-1
J gene: TRBJ1-3
D gene: .
CDR3 protein: CASSLGPAGNTIYF
CDR3 DNA: TGCGCCAGCAGCCTGGGGCCAGCTGGAAACACCATATATTTT

clone size: .
V gene: TRBV5-1
J gene: TRBJ2-1
D gene: TRBD2
CDR3 protein: CASSAGGTYNEQFF
CDR3 DNA: TGCGCCAGCAGCGCGGGGGGGACCTACAATGAGCAGTTCTTC

clone size: .
V gene: TRBV4-3
J gene: TRBJ1-2
D gene: .
CDR3 protein: CASSPSQINYGYAF
CDR3 DNA: TGCGCCAGCAGCCCGTCCCAGATTAACTATGGCTACGCCTTC